This entry concerns a single T cell receptor (beta chain). Its antigen is as yet unknown. The data stem from a study of CXCR3-negative and CXCR3-positive naive CD8 T cells. Findings and caveats of the study: More hydrophobic TRB CDR3s occurred in CXCR3-positive than in CXCR3-negative naive cells.

It was by 5' RACE with UMI labels that the TRB cDNA libraries were prepared. TCRdb reanalyzed the 5' RACE reads and collapses them to one entry per CDR3 protein, without DNA. This sample's table has over 100,000 distinct CDR3 sequences. The CDR3 is 13 residues long. Germline-derived CDR1 and CDR2 are MNHEY and SVGEGT. This chain uses TRBV6-2 or TRBV6-3 with TRBJ1-2; absent DNA, TCRdb's TRBD1 call cannot be checked. Sequenced input: naive CXCR3- CD8+ T cells from blood. The subset was: CD45RO-CCR7+CD27+CD95- naive CD8+ T cells lacking CXCR3 (TNR3-). This TCR was recovered from a human donor in good health. Some clones in this sample may be carry-over from other donors' samples. The CDR3 sequence: CASRTGGTYGYTF.